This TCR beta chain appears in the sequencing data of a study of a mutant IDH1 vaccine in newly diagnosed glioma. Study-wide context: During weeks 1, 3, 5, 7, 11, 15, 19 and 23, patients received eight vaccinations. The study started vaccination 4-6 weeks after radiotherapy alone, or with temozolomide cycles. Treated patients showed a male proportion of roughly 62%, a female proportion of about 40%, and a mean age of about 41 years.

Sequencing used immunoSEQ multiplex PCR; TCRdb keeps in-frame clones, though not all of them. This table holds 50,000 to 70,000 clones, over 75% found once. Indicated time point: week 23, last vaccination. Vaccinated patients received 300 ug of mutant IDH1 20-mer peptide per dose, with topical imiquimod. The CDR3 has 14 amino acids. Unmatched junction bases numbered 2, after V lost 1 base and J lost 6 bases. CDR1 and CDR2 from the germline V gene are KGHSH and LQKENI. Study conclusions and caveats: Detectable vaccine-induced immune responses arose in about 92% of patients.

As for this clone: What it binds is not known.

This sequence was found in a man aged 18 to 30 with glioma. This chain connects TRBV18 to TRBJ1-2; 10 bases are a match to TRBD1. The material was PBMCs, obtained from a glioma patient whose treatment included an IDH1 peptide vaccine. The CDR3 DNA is TGTGCCAGCTCACCACTCGGGACAGGGGATGGCTACACCTTC. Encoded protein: CASSPLGTGDGYTF.